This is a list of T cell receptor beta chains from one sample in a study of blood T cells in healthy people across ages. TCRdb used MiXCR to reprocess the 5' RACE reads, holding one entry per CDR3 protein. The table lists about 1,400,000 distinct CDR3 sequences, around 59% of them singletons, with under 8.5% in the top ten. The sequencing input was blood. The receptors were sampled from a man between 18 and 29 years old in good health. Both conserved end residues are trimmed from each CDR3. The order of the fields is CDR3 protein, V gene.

ASSESRDANTQY	TRBV10-2
ASSSRQNSPLH	TRBV5-8
ASRDGRSSYNEQF	TRBV27
ASSPGGLSGELF	TRBV2
ASSQDRTVLY	TRBV14
ASSQGTLHGYT	TRBV14
ASSLFGGEQY	TRBV27
ASSPRTAANYGYT	TRBV4-2
ASSVVYPDTQY	TRBV9
AISELGPGNEQF	TRBV10-3
ASSEYGRSNEQF	TRBV10-1
ASSRDTLNEKLF	TRBV6-2/TRBV6-3
ASSTAGNSNQPQH	TRBV6-5
ASGLGSVYNEQF	TRBV12-5